In this sample, the clone carrying this T cell receptor (beta chain) turned up a few times. The antigen is undetermined. PCR primers comprised 60 Vbeta and 13 Jbeta primers. This table comes from immunoSEQ multiplex PCR, and its TCRdb copy is limited to in-frame clones, with some not included. The table shows about 190,000 clones, with approximately 78% occurring only once. The source of the sample is a study of cytomegalovirus exposure and HLA in healthy donors. Whole-study results and caveats: Analysis performed later showed TCR beta chains linked to HLA being more clonally expanded than equally common others.

Trimming cost V 0 bases and J 2 bases; bases outside gene matches: 1. This CDR3 is built from 14 residues. The germline V gene encodes CDR1 SGDLS and CDR2 YYNGEE. The sample taken for sequencing was PBMCs. This TCR was recovered from a woman in her twenties or thirties in good health and CMV-seropositive. V is TRBV9 and J is TRBJ2-5; 7 nucleotides align to TRBD1. The CDR3 DNA is TGTGCCAGCAGCGTAGAGGGACAGCAAGAGACCCAGTACTTC. It specifies CASSVEGQQETQYF.